The 17 T cell receptor beta chains listed next were all sequenced from one sample in a study of T cells expressing NK-cell markers. Following a re-call of the 5' RACE reads, TCRdb has one entry per CDR3 protein and lacks DNA. The sample's table shows 130,000 to 150,000 distinct CDR3 sequences. Material for sequencing was blood T cells: a sorted CD56 or NKG2C T cell subset, CD4+ or CD8+ T cells, or bulk PBMC T cells (not recorded which). The receptors come from a man younger than 35 in good health.

The chain recombines TRBV7-9 with TRBJ2-1; the TCRdb call, TRBD2, lacks DNA for checking. Germline CDR1 reads SEHNR; CDR2 reads FQNEAQ (reference sequence). CDR3 size: 17 residues. CDR3 residues: CASSLRDIGTSGNEQFF.

The J gene is TRBJ2-7, the V gene TRBV20-1; TCRdb returns TRBD1, unconfirmable since there is no DNA. The germline V gene encodes CDR1 DFQATT and CDR2 SNEGSKA (reference sequence). The CDR3 runs 16 residues. This CDR3 reads CSARDRDRQILYEQYF.

The chain carries TRBV12-3 or TRBV12-4 and TRBJ1-5; no DNA is available, so the TRBD1 call from TCRdb remains unchecked. The CDR3 has 14 residues. Here the CDR3 reads CASSLTVLQQPQHF.

V gene TRBV29-1 combines with J gene TRBJ2-1; TCRdb's D call, TRBD2, is unchecked because there is no DNA. The germline gives CDR1 SQVTM, CDR2 ANQGSEA. The CDR3 loop spans 15 amino acids. The CDR3 loop reads CSVEGGTSPDNEQFF.

This sequence joins TRBV2 and TRBJ2-1. This CDR3 is 17 amino acids long. Germline V gene lookup returns CDR1 SNHLY and CDR2 FYNNEI. This chain's CDR3 is CASSGVLMGPSYNEQFF.

This chain connects TRBV12-3 or TRBV12-4 to TRBJ2-2; TCRdb's D call, TRBD2, is unchecked because there is no DNA. The CDR3 is made up of 14 amino acids. Here the CDR3 reads CASSSLAGGGELFF.

V is TRBV29-1 and J is TRBJ2-7; TCRdb calls TRBD2, which cannot be checked without DNA. The CDR3 has 13 residues. CDR1 is SQVTM and CDR2 is ANQGSEA in the germline V gene. The CDR3 here is CSAWTSGSYEQYF.

The chain couples TRBV30 to TRBJ2-5; TCRdb's assignment of TRBD1 cannot be checked, as there is no DNA. Germline V gene lookup returns CDR1 GTSNPN and CDR2 SVGIG (reference sequence). This CDR3 has 14 amino acids. The chain's CDR3 is CAWSKAGQQETQYF.

V usage is TRBV11-2 and J usage is TRBJ2-7. Germline-derived CDR1 and CDR2 are SGHAT and FQNNGV. This CDR3 comprises 12 residues. This CDR3 reads CASSHDGDEQYF.

This rearrangement joins TRBV12-3 or TRBV12-4 to TRBJ2-5; with no DNA, the TCRdb D assignment of TRBD2 cannot be verified. The CDR3 loop spans 14 amino acids. The CDR3 sequence: CASSPLAVQETQYF.

The chain recombines TRBV29-1 with TRBJ2-1; TCRdb reports TRBD2, a call that lacks DNA to check it against. CDR3 size: 14 residues. Per germline, CDR1 SQVTM and CDR2 ANQGSEA. The CDR3 sequence: CSVEGAGVRDEQFF.

The V call is TRBV19, the J call TRBJ2-1. This CDR3 has 11 residues. Germline V lookup: CDR1 LNHDA, CDR2 SQIVND (reference sequence). The CDR3 sequence: CASRGYNEQFF.

This chain connects TRBV7-2 to TRBJ2-7; lacking DNA, the TRBD1 call made by TCRdb goes unchecked. The CDR3 has 12 residues. Germline V CDR1 and CDR2: SGHTA, FQGNSA. The CDR3 here is CASSAGGGEQYF.

The chain employs TRBV5-5 and TRBJ2-1. CDR1 SGHKS and CDR2 YYEKEE come from the germline V gene (reference sequence). The CDR3 consists of 13 residues. CDR3 region: CASRPSSYNEQFF.

The chain's CDR3 is CASSLRGAVYNEQFF. J is TRBJ2-1 and V is TRBV11-2; TCRdb returns TRBD1, unconfirmable since there is no DNA. This CDR3 is built from 15 residues. Germline V gene sequence: CDR1 SGHAT, CDR2 FQNNGV. The whole variable domain, remainder taken from reference TRBV11-2 and TRBJ2-1, is EAGVAQSPRYKIIEKRQSVAFWCNPISGHATLYWYQQILGQGPKLLIQFQNNGVVDDSQLPKDRFSAERLKGVDSTLKIQPAKLEDSAVYLCASSLRGAVYNEQFFGPGTRLTVL.

The chain has TRBV7-7 and TRBJ2-2; absent DNA, TCRdb's TRBD1 call cannot be checked. This CDR3 contains 14 residues. Germline loops: CDR1 SSHAT, CDR2 FNYEAQ (reference sequence). The CDR3 sequence: CASSLPEGTGELFF.

V gene TRBV29-1 combines with J gene TRBJ2-7; no DNA is available, so the TRBD2 call from TCRdb remains unchecked. The CDR3 totals 13 residues. Per germline, CDR1 SQVTM and CDR2 ANQGSEA. CDR3 region: CSVGGGGPYEQYF.